These T cell receptor beta chains were read from a single sample in a study of blood T cell repertoires in COVID-19. TCRdb's table, derived via immunoSEQ multiplex PCR, lists solely in-frame clones and lacks some. The data show around 70,000 clones, about four fifths seen once. The sequencing sample was made of peripheral blood. These receptors were collected from a human donor in a cohort sampled during active COVID-19. CDR3s include the opening cysteine and the closing phenylalanine or tryptophan. A D gene is named only where the DNA matches it firmly. The listing skips clone size in some rows; elsewhere it reads once, few, many or a size class.

NA	TRBV5-1	TRBJ2-7	TRBD1	CASSQSTGVYEQYF	TGCGCCAGCAGCCAATCGACAGGGGTATACGAGCAGTACTTC
NA	TRBV29-1	TRBJ2-1	NA	CSFTPYNEQFF	TGCAGCTTTACACCTTACAATGAGCAGTTCTTC
NA	TRBV24-1	TRBJ2-5	NA	CATSGSGETQYF	TGTGCCACCAGTGGGAGCGGGGAGACCCAGTACTTC
NA	TRBV29-1	TRBJ2-7	NA	CSVGGLREQYF	TGCAGCGTTGGTGGCCTTCGCGAGCAGTACTTC
NA	TRBV18	TRBJ1-5	TRBD1	CASTGQANQPQHF	TGTGCCAGCACCGGACAGGCCAATCAGCCCCAGCATTTT
NA	TRBV10-2	TRBJ1-6	NA	CASSEVPGSPLHF	TGCGCCAGCAGTGAAGTGCCGGGGTCACCCCTCCACTTT
NA	TRBV5-1	TRBJ1-4	TRBD1	CASSLDRAEKLFF	TGCGCCAGCAGCTTAGACAGGGCTGAAAAACTGTTTTTT
NA	TRBV5-1	TRBJ2-1	TRBD2	CASSSRAGTSFPRHNEQFF	TGCGCCAGCAGCTCTAGAGCGGGGACCAGCTTTCCCCGTCACAATGAGCAGTTCTTC
few	TRBV10-1	TRBJ1-1	NA	CASSVQWNTEAFF	TGCGCCAGCAGCGTACAGTGGAACACTGAAGCTTTCTTT
few	TRBV19	TRBJ2-7	NA	CASSLTFSSYEQYF	TGTGCCAGTAGTCTGACATTTAGCTCCTACGAGCAGTACTTC
NA	TRBV7-7	TRBJ2-2	NA	CASSPFGITGTLGRGTGELFF	TGTGCTAGCAGCCCATTTGGGATTACCGGGACTTTAGGTCGTGGCACCGGGGAGCTGTTTTTT
NA	TRBV11-2	TRBJ2-7	NA	CASSLLEGGDEQYF	TGTGCCAGCAGCTTACTAGAGGGCGGAGACGAGCAGTACTTC
NA	TRBV7-9	TRBJ2-7	TRBD2	CASESGEGYYEQYF	TGTGCCAGCGAGAGCGGGGAGGGGTACTACGAGCAGTACTTC
NA	TRBV4-3	TRBJ1-1	TRBD1	CASSQDTGQGGLRAFF	TGCGCCAGCAGCCAAGATACGGGACAGGGGGGCCTAAGGGCTTTCTTT
NA	TRBV19	TRBJ1-3	TRBD1	CASSIPDRDGTIYF	TGTGCCAGTAGTATCCCCGACAGGGACGGCACCATATATTTT
NA	TRBV4-2	TRBJ2-2	NA	CASSQDLIGTNTGELFF	TGTGCCAGCAGCCAAGATCTCATCGGGACGAACACCGGGGAGCTGTTTTTT
NA	TRBV4-1	TRBJ2-3	TRBD2	CASSPREGGTDTQYF	TGCGCCAGCAGCCCCCGGGAGGGAGGCACAGATACGCAGTATTTT
NA	TRBV29-1	TRBJ2-5	NA	CSGGLYQETQYF	TGCAGCGGTGGACTATACCAAGAGACCCAGTACTTC
NA	TRBV3-1/TRBV3-2	TRBJ1-1	NA	CASSPTVTGNTEAFF	TGTGCCAGCAGCCCAACAGTCACCGGAAACACTGAAGCTTTCTTT